These 13 T cell receptor beta chains originate from one sample sequenced in a study of blood T cell repertoires in COVID-19 (dated by TCRdb to about 2020). Library generation was performed with the immunoSEQ multiplex PCR assay. TCRdb retrieved this table from immuneACCESS and kept in-frame rearrangements only. Not all clones are present; in checked studies, unresolved V genes account for under half, and no reason is known for the remainder. In all, the sample holds approximately 15,000 clones, and 65% to 85% of those were seen once. More than 14% of the sample comes from the top ten. The sample comprised peripheral blood. Receptors were obtained from a human donor in a cohort sampled during active COVID-19.

Written as DNA, the CDR3 is TGCGCCAGCAGCCATGGGGGGACAGGCTACGAGCAGTACTTC. Its translation is CASSHGGTGYEQYF. This chain uses TRBV4-1 with TRBJ2-7, with 8 bases lining up with TRBD1. V lost 3 bases to trimming and J lost 3 bases; unmatched junction nucleotides: 4. Germline-derived CDR1 and CDR2 are MGHRA and YSYEKL. This CDR3 is 14 amino acids long.

This chain links TRBV28 with TRBJ1-2; D uncertain. The CDR3 consists of 12 residues. V was cut by 8 bases and J by 8 bases, with 15 bases left in between. CDR1 and CDR2 from the germline V gene are MDHEN and SYDVKM. CDR3 amino acids: CASVTPARGYTF. CDR3 in DNA: TGTGCCAGCGTTACCCCTGCGCGCGGCTACACCTTC.

This clone is a singleton in its sample. This chain connects TRBV19 to TRBJ2-7; 12 nucleotides agree with TRBD1. Germline V gene data show CDR1 as LNHDA and CDR2 as SQIVND (reference sequence). This CDR3 comprises 15 residues. J gave up 6 bases and V 5 bases, and 8 bases lay outside the gene matches. The CDR3: CASSRRDRGQIEQYF. For the CDR3, the DNA is TGTGCCAGTAGTCGCCGGGACAGGGGGCAGATCGAGCAGTACTTC.

The chain recombines TRBV28 with TRBJ1-2; D uncertain. Per germline, CDR1 MDHEN and CDR2 SYDVKM. The CDR3 is made up of 13 amino acids. The germline V and J ends were trimmed by 7 bases and 7 bases, with 16 bases remaining between them. The CDR3 nucleotides read TGTGCCAGCACCACCAGAGCGTCCGGTGGCTACACCTTC. Its translation is CASTTRASGGYTF.

V usage is TRBV6-4 and J usage is TRBJ2-3, with TRBD2 matching over 8 bases. The length of the CDR3 is 14 residues. Germline V gene data show CDR1 as MRHNA and CDR2 as SNTAGT. The J segment lost 4 bases and the V segment lost 4 bases, leaving 4 bases of the junction unmatched. CDR3 protein: CASSVRGGSDTQYF. The DNA of the CDR3 is TGTGCCAGCAGTGTACGGGGGGGCTCAGATACGCAGTATTTT.

This clone came up a few times. The J gene is TRBJ2-7, the V gene TRBV19; 10 bases map to TRBD1. V trimming: 5 bases; J trimming: 4 bases; junction bases outside the gene matches: 11. The CDR3 has 16 amino acids. Per germline, CDR1 LNHDA and CDR2 SQIVND (reference sequence). CDR3 coding DNA: TGTGCCAGTAGTGCAGACAGGGGGCTAGAGGTTTACGAGCAGTACTTC. Protein: CASSADRGLEVYEQYF. Full variable domain (rest looked up from reference TRBV19 and TRBJ2-7): DGGITQSPKYLFRKEGQNVTLSCEQNLNHDAMYWYRQDPGQGLRLIYYSQIVNDFQKGDIAEGYSVSREKKESFPLTVTSAQKNPTAFYLCASSADRGLEVYEQYFGPGTRLTVT.

The rearrangement joins TRBV11-1 to TRBJ1-1; D gene uncertain. V lost 0 bases, J lost 11 bases, and 16 bases lay in between. The CDR3 spans 14 residues. In germline, CDR1 is SGHAT, CDR2 FQDESV (reference sequence). CDR3 DNA: TGTGCCAGCAGCTTAGCGGGTAACCGGAGGGAGGCTTTCTTT. It is translated as CASSLAGNRREAFF.

The CDR3 region has the DNA TGTGCCAGCAGGAAAGGGGGCTCGAACACTGAAGCTTTCTTT. Translating gives CASRKGGSNTEAFF. This chain joins TRBV6-5 and TRBJ1-1, with 7 bases fitting TRBD1. V dropped 6 bases and J dropped 1; count of bases not matched to a gene: 5. CDR3 size: 14 residues. The germline gives CDR1 MNHEY, CDR2 SVGAGI.

DNA of the CDR3: TGTGCCAGCAGCCCTGCGGGGGTTTGGGGTGAAAAACTGTTTTTT. It translates to CASSPAGVWGEKLFF. The rearrangement uses TRBV7-6 and TRBJ1-4; TRBD1 is a possible D gene (5 bases). This CDR3 is built from 15 residues. The germline gives CDR1 SGHVS, CDR2 FNYEAQ. Trimming stripped 5 bases from V and 7 bases from J, with 17 bases between.

The V gene is TRBV10-3, the J gene TRBJ1-3; D unclear. V shed 2 bases and J shed 4 bases, with 12 bases lying between them. This CDR3 has 15 residues. Per the germline V gene, CDR1 is ENHRY and CDR2 is SYGVKD. CDR3: CAISERLPRGNTIYF. The CDR3 DNA sequence: TGTGCCATCAGTGAGCGACTTCCTAGGGGAAACACCATATATTTT.

V and J are TRBV6-5 and TRBJ2-1; D possibly corresponds to TRBD2 (5 bases). The V end was cut by 6 bases, the J end by 6 bases, with 12 bases between. The CDR3 has 13 residues. Germline CDR1 and CDR2: MNHEY and SVGAGI. CDR3 sequence: CASRTTSRNEQFF. In DNA, the CDR3 is TGTGCCAGCAGGACTACGAGCCGCAATGAGCAGTTCTTC.

The chain links TRBV11-2 to TRBJ2-1; 9 nucleotides line up with TRBD2. In germline, CDR1 is SGHAT, CDR2 FQNNGV. The CDR3 covers 15 residues. V gave up 3 bases and J gave up 6 bases; unmatched junction bases: 6. CDR3 region: CASSFPLAGINEQFF. The CDR3 DNA is TGTGCCAGCAGCTTTCCACTAGCGGGTATCAATGAGCAGTTCTTC.

Sample share makes this clone medium-sized. This CDR3 fails to terminate in the conserved phenylalanine or tryptophan, so it likely reflects a read error. The limits of the CDR3 on the DNA are not certain, so only TCRdb's listed CDR3 is given. The V and J genes are TRBV7-9 and TRBJ1-1. Germline CDR1 and CDR2: SEHNR and FQNEAQ (reference sequence). Both ends counted, the CDR3 spans 10 residues. This CDR3 reads CASSPNPADG.